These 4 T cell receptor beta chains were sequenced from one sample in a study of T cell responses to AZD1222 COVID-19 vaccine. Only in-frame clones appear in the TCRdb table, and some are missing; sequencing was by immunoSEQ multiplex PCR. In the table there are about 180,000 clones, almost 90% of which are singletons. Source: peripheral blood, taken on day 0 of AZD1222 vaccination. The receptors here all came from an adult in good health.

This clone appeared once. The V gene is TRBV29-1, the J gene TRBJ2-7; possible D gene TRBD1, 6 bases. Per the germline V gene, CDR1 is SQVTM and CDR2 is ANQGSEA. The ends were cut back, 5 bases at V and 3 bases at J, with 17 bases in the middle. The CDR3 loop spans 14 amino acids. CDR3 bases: TGCAGCGTTTCCGGACCGCAACAGGGCTACGAGCAGTACTTC. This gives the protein CSVSGPQQGYEQYF.

CDR3 bases: TGCGCCAGCAGCTCAAACAGGGGATACACTGAAGCTTTCTTT. It specifies CASSSNRGYTEAFF. The chain recombines TRBV5-1 with TRBJ1-1, with 7 bases identical to TRBD1. Germline assignment: CDR1 SGHRS and CDR2 YFSETQ. CDR3 length equals 14 residues. Losses at the gene ends were 3 bases for V and 3 bases for J; bases not matched to a gene: 5.

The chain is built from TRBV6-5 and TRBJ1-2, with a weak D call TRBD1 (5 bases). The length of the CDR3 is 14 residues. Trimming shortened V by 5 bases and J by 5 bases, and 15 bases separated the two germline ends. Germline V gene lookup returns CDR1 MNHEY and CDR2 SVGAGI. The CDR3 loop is CASSLSRGPYGYTF. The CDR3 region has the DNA TGTGCCAGCAGTCTCAGTCGGGGACCTTATGGCTACACCTTC.

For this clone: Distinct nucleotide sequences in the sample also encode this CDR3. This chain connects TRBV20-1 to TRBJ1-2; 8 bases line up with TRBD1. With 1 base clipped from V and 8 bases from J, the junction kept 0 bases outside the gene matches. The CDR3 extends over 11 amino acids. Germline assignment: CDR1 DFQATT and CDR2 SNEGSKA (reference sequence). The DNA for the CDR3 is TGCAGTGCTAGAGGGACAGGGGGCTACACCTTC. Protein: CSARGTGGYTF.